Below, one T cell receptor beta chain is given with its context. Its specificity is not known. The data were obtained in a study of tumor and adjacent non-tumor tissue in lung cancer. TCRbeta libraries were built with three rounds of nested PCR, modified from ARM-PCR. From the multiplex PCR reads, TCRdb called clonotypes with MiXCR, one entry per CDR3 protein. The data hold about 75,000 distinct CDR3 sequences, with 60% to 85% observed a single time. No cell sorting was done before RNA was extracted from the tissue. In germline, CDR1 is SQVTM, CDR2 ANQGSEA. The ends were cut back, 4 bases at V and 6 bases at J, with 9 bases in the middle. This CDR3 contains 11 residues. Study-wide points: Compared with tumor, normal lung showed significantly lower TCR diversity.

The origin of this receptor is a woman between 45 and 65 years old with non-small cell lung cancer. Sequencing input: lung tumor tissue. The chain combines TRBV29-1 with TRBJ1-2; D not resolved. The CDR3 DNA reads TGCAGCGTTGTAGTGGAACATGGCTACACCTTC. It specifies CSVVVEHGYTF.